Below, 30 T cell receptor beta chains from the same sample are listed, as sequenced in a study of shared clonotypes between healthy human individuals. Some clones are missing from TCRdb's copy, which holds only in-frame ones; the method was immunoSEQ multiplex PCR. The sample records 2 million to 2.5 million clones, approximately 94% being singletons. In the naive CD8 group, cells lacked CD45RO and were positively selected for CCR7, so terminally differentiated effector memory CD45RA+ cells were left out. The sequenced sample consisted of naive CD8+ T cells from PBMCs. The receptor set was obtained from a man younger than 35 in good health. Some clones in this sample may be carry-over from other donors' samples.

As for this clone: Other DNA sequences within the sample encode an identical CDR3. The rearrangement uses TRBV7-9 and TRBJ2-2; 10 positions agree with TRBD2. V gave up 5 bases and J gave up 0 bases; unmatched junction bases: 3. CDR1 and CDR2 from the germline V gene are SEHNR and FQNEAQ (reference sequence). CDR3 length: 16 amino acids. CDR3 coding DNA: TGTGCCAGCAGCCTCGGACTAGCGGCGAACACCGGGGAGCTGTTTTTT. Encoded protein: CASSLGLAANTGELFF. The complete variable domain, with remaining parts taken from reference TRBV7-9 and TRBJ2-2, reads DTGVSQNPRHKITKRGQNVTFRCDPISEHNRLYWYRQTLGQGPEFLTYFQNEAQLEKSRLLSDRFSAERPKGSFSTLEIQRTEQGDSAMYLCASSLGLAANTGELFFGEGSRLTVL.

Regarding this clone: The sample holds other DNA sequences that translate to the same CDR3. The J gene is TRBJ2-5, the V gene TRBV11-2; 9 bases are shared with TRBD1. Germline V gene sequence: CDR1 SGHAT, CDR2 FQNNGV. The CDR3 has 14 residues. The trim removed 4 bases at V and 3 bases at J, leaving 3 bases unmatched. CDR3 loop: CASSSRDREETQYF. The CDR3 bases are TGTGCCAGCAGCTCCCGGGACAGGGAAGAGACCCAGTACTTC.

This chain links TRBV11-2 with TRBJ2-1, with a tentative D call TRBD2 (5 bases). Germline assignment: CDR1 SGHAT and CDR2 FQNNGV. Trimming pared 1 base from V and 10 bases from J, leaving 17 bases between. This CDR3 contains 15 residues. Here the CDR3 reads CASSLGRAGVGEQFF. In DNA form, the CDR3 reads TGTGCCAGCAGCTTAGGGCGCGCCGGGGTAGGGGAGCAGTTCTTC.

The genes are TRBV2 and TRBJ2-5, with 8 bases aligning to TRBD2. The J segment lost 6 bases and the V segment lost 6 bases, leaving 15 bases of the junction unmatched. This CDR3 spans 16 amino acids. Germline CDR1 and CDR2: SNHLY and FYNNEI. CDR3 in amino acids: CASRDHPGLVAKTQYF. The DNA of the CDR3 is TGTGCCAGCAGAGACCACCCGGGACTAGTCGCAAAGACCCAGTACTTC.

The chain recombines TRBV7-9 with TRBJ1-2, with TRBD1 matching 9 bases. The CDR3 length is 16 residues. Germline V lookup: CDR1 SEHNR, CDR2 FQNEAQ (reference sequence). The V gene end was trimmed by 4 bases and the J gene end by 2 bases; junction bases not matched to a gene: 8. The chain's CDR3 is CASSSRDRDWNYGYTF. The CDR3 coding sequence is TGTGCCAGCAGCTCCCGGGACAGGGACTGGAACTATGGCTACACCTTC.

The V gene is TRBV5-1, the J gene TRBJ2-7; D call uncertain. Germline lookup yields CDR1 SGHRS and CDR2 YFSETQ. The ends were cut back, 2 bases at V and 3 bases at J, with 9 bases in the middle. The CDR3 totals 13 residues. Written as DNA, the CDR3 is TGCGCCAGCAGCTTCGGCGCGGACTACGAGCAGTACTTC. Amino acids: CASSFGADYEQYF.

In nucleotides, the CDR3 is TGTGCCTGGAGGGCAGGGTTCACCGGGGAGCTGTTTTTT. Translated, it gives CAWRAGFTGELFF. The chain is built from TRBV30 and TRBJ2-2; a possible D gene is TRBD1 (5 bases). The germline CDR1 and CDR2 sequences are GTSNPN and SVGIG (reference sequence). The V end lost 3 bases, the J end lost 4 bases, and 9 bases lay between the germline ends. This CDR3 contains 13 residues.

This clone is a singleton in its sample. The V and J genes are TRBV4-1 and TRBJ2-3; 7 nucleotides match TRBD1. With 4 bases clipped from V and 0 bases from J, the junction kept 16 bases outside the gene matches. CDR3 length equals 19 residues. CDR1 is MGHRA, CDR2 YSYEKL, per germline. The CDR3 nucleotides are TGCGCCAGCAGCCCTTCAGGCTCCCGACAGGGCATTAGCACAGATACGCAGTATTTT. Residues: CASSPSGSRQGISTDTQYF.

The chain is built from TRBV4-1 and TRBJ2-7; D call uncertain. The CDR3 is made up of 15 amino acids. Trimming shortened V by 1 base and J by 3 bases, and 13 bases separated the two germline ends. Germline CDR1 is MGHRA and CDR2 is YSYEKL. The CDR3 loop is CASSQGGSPSYEQYF. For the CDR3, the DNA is TGCGCCAGCAGCCAAGGGGGATCGCCCAGCTACGAGCAGTACTTC.

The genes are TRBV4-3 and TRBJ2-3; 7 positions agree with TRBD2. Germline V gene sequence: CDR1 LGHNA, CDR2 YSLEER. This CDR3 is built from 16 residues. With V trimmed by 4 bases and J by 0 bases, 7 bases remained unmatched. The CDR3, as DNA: TGCGCCAGCAGCCTCGGGCTAGCGGTCAGCACAGATACGCAGTATTTT. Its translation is CASSLGLAVSTDTQYF.

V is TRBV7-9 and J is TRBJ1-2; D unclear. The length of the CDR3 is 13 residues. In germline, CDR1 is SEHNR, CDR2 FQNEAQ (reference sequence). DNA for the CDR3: TGTGTCGTACTTAGGGAGACTAACTATGGCTACACCTTC. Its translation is CVVLRETNYGYTF.

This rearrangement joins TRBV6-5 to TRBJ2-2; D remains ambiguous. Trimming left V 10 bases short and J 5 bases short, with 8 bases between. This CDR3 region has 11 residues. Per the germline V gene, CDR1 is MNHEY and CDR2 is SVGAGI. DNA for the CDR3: TGTGCCACCCAAACTACCGGGGAGCTGTTTTTT. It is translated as CATQTTGELFF.

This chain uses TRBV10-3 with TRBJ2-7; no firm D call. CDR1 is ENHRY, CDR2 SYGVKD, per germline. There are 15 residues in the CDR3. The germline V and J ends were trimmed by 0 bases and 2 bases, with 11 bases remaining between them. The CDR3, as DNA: TGTGCCATCAGTGAGTCGCATGAGATTCCCTACGAGCAGTACTTC. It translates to CAISESHEIPYEQYF.

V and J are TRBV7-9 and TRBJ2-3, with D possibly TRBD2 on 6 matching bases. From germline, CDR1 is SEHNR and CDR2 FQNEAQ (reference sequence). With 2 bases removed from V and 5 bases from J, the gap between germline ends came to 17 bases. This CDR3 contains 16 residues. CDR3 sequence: CASSLFGGPEGDTQYF. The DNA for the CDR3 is TGTGCCAGCAGCTTATTTGGGGGACCGGAGGGAGATACGCAGTATTTT.

The CDR3 loop reads CASSAINSGGELFF. CDR3 in DNA: TGTGCCAGCAGCGCAATCAACTCTGGCGGGGAGCTGTTTTTT. The chain joins TRBV9 to TRBJ2-2; D not resolved. Looked up from germline, CDR1 is SGDLS and CDR2 is YYNGEE. CDR3 size: 14 residues. V lost 3 bases to trimming and J lost 7 bases, with 13 bases between them.

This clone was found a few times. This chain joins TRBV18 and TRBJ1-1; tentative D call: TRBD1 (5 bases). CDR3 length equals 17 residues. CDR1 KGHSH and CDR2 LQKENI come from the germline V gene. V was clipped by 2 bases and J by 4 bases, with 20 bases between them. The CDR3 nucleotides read TGTGCCAGCTCACCAGGGGGTGGTGTTCAGGTAGCCACTGAAGCTTTCTTT. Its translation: CASSPGGGVQVATEAFF.

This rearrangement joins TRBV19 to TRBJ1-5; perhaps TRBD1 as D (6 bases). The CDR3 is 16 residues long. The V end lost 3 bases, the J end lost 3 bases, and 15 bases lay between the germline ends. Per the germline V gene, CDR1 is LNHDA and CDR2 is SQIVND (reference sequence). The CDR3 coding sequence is TGTGCCAGTAGTATTTTTGGCAGGGGTATCAATCAGCCCCAGCATTTT. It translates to CASSIFGRGINQPQHF.

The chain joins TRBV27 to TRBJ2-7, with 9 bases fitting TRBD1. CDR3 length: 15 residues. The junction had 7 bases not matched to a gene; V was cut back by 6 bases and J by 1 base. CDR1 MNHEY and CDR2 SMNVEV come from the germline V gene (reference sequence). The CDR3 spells CASRGTGYTSYEQYF. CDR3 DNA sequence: TGTGCCAGCAGGGGGACAGGGTATACTTCCTACGAGCAGTACTTC.

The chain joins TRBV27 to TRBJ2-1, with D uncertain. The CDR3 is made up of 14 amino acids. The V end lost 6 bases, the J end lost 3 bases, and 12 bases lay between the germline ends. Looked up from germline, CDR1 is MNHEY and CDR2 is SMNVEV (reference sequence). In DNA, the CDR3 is TGTGCCAGCAGCAACAAAGTCCTCTACAATGAGCAGTTCTTC. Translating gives CASSNKVLYNEQFF.

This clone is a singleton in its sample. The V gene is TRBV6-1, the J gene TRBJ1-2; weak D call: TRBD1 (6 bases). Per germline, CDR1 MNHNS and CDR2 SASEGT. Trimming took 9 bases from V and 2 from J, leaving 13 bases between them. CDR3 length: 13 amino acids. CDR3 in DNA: TGTGCCAGGACGGCGGACAGCAACTATGGCTACACCTTC. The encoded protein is CARTADSNYGYTF.

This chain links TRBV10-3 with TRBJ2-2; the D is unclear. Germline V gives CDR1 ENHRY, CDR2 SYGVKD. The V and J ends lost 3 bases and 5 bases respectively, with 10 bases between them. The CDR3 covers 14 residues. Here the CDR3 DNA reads TGTGCCATCAGTGACTCCCTAGTTACCGGGGAGCTGTTTTTT. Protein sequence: CAISDSLVTGELFF.

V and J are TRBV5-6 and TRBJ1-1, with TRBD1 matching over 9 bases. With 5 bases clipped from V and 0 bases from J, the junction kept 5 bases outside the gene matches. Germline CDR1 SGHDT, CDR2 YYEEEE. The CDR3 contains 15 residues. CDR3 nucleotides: TGTGCCAGCAGGGGGACAGGGACCATGAACACTGAAGCTTTCTTT. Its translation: CASRGTGTMNTEAFF.

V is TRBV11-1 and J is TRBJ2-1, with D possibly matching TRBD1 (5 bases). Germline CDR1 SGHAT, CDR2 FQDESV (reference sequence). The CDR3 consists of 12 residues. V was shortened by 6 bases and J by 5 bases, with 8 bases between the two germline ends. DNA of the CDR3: TGTGCCAGCAGGGACACGGACAATGAGCAGTTCTTC. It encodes CASRDTDNEQFF. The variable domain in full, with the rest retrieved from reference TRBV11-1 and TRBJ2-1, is EAEVAQSPRYKITEKSQAVAFWCDPISGHATLYWYRQILGQGPELLVQFQDESVVDDSQLPKDRFSAERLKGVDSTLKIQPAELGDSAMYLCASRDTDNEQFFGPGTRLTVL.

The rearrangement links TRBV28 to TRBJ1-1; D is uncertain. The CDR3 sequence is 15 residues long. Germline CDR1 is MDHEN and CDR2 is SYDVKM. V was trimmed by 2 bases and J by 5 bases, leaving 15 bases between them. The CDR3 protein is CASSLRGPYWTEAFF. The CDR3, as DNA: TGTGCCAGCAGTTTACGAGGGCCTTATTGGACTGAAGCTTTCTTT. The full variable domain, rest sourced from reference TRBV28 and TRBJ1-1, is DVKVTQSSRYLVKRTGEKVFLECVQDMDHENMFWYRQDPGLGLRLIYFSYDVKMKEKGDIPEGYSVSREKKERFSLILESASTNQTSMYLCASSLRGPYWTEAFFGQGTRLTVV.

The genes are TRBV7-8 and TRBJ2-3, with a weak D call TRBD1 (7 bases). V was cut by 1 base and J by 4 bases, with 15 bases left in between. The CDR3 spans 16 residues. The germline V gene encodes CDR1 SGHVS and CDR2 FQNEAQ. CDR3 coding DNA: TGTGCCAGCAGCTTAGTAAGCGGAGGGGGCCCAGATACGCAGTATTTT. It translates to CASSLVSGGGPDTQYF.

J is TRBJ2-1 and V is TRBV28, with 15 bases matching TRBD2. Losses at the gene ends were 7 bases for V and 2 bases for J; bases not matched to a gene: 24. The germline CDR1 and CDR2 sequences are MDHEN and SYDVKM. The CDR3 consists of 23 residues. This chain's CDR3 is CASTLRRFRTSGRALLPYNEQFF. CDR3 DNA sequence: TGTGCCAGCACCCTTCGTCGGTTCAGGACTAGCGGGAGGGCCTTATTACCCTACAATGAGCAGTTCTTC.

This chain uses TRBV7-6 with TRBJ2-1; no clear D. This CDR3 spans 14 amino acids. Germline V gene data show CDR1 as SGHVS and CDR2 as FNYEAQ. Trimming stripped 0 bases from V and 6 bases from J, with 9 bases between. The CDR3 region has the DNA TGTGCCAGCAGCTTAGCGCGGCATGGCAATGAGCAGTTCTTC. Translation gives CASSLARHGNEQFF.

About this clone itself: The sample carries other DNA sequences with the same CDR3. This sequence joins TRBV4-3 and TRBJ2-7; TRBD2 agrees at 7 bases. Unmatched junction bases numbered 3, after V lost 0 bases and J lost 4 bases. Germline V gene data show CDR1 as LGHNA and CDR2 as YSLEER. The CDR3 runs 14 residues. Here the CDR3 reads CASSQDSSGYEQYF. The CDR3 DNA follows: TGCGCCAGCAGCCAAGATTCTAGCGGTTACGAGCAGTACTTC.

The DNA for the CDR3 is TGCGCCAGCAGCCAAGAAGGCGATTCTGGAAACACCATATATTTT. Amino acids: CASSQEGDSGNTIYF. The chain is built from TRBV4-3 and TRBJ1-3; no firm D call. CDR1 and CDR2 (germline): LGHNA, YSLEER. V dropped 0 bases and J dropped 1 base, with 7 bases sitting between them. This CDR3 region has 15 residues.

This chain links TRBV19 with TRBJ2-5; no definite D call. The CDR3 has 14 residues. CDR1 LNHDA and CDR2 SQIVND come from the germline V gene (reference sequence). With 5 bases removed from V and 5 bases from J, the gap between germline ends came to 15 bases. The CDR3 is CASSPPATEETQYF. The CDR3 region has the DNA TGTGCCAGTAGTCCTCCGGCCACGGAGGAGACCCAGTACTTC.